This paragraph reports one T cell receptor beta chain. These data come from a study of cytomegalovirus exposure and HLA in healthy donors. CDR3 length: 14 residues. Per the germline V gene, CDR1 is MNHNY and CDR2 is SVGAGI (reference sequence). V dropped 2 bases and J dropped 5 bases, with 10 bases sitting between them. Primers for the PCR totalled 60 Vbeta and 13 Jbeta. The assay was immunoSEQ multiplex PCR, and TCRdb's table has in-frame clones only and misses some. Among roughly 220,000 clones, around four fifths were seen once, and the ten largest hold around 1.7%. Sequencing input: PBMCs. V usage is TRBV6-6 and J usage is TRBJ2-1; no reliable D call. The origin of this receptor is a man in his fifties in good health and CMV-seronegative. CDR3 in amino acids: CASSYLGSNNEQFF. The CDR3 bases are TGTGCCAGCAGTTACCTGGGCAGCAACAATGAGCAGTTCTTC.